This T cell receptor beta chain stems from a study of T cells in Graves' hyperthyroidism and ophthalmopathy. This clonotype was counted at least ten times. Its antigen is still unknown. Study-level points and caveats: Ophthalmopathy prediction by the model preceded onset by a median approximately 6.9 months. Most expanded thyroid clonotypes above 0.001 recurred in blood. Stable hyperthyroidism was told apart from ophthalmopathy by a model built on 13 V-J features.

The TCR beta CDR3 regions underwent amplification using RNA transcripts as the source. The HTBI primer set drove a first-round RT-PCR of the TCR CDR3. Each CDR3 protein is one row after TCRdb ran MiXCR on the multiplex PCR reads. The repertoire includes more than 550,000 distinct CDR3 sequences, roughly 45% of them detected once, and approximately 7.2% sits in the top ten. The germline CDR1 and CDR2 sequences are SGDLS and YYNGEE. This CDR3 has 15 residues. V lost 0 bases to trimming and J lost 7 bases; unmatched junction nucleotides: 6. Diagnostic decisions used clinical symptoms, serum thyroxine and TRAb, thyroid ultrasound and orbital computed tomography.

The TCR originated in an adult man with Graves' disease, either hyperthyroidism or ophthalmopathy (not recorded which). The J gene is TRBJ1-1, the V gene TRBV9, with TRBD1 identical over 10 bases. Sequencing was performed on peripheral blood or thyroid tissue (not recorded which). The CDR3 nucleotides are TGTGCCAGCAGCGTAGTAGGGACAGGGGTCGATGAAGCTTTCTTT. As protein: CASSVVGTGVDEAFF.